Listed here are 12 T cell receptor beta chains from one sample, sequenced in a study of response to subunit inactivated influenza vaccine (dated by TCRdb to 2017 to 2018). The receptor library was made with RT-PCR. The run used an Illumina HiSeq 2500. TCRdb reran the public reads through fastp at Q25 and MiXCR, keeping productive beta chains. For every CDR3 protein sequence, its rows merge into one entry that carries the most common genes and DNA. Here the sample has fewer than 600,000 distinct CDR3 sequences; approximately 7.7% occur a single time. The ten top clones hold 10% to 15% of the sample. Sequencing was performed on PBMCs from blood, taken roughly 24 months after vaccination. These receptor sequences come from a man between 45 and 75 years old who received an inactivated influenza vaccine. Donor details come from another sample of the same person, matched by shared clones.

This clonotype was picked up a small number of times. The chain joins TRBV12-3 or TRBV12-4 to TRBJ2-7, with D perhaps matching TRBD2 (7 bases). This CDR3 comprises 16 residues. Trimming took off 2 bases at V and 3 bases at J, with 17 bases between the two ends. The CDR3 region is CASSLYGGGDRYEQYF. The CDR3 nucleotides read TGTGCCAGCAGTTTATATGGAGGGGGGGACCGCTACGAGCAGTACTTC.

The chain combines TRBV18 with TRBJ1-6; 7 positions agree with TRBD1. The germline V gene has CDR1 KGHSH and CDR2 LQKENI. J lost 5 bases, V lost 2 bases, and 3 bases had no gene match. CDR3 length: 15 residues. The CDR3: CASSPGTVDNSPLHF. The CDR3 DNA reads TGTGCCAGCTCACCAGGGACAGTAGATAATTCACCCCTCCACTTT. Full variable domain (missing parts from reference TRBV18 and TRBJ1-6): NAGVMQNPRHLVRRRGQEARLRCSPMKGHSHVYWYRQLPEEGLKFMVYLQKENIIDESGMPKERFSAEFPKEGPSILRIQQVVRGDSAAYFCASSPGTVDNSPLHFGNGTRLTVT.

V is TRBV20-1 and J is TRBJ2-1, with 7 nucleotides matching TRBD2. Unmatched junction bases numbered 10, after V lost 3 bases and J lost 5 bases. CDR3 length: 15 amino acids. Germline CDR1 reads DFQATT; CDR2 reads SNEGSKA (reference sequence). CDR3 nucleotide sequence: TGCAGTGCTAGTTCTTCGGGGAGGGCCCACAATGAGCAGTTCTTC. This gives the protein CSASSSGRAHNEQFF.

The CDR3 DNA reads as TGCAGTGCGGACCCGGGCGCGCAGGGGAGCTCCTACGAGCAGTACTTC. This codes for CSADPGAQGSSYEQYF. The chain combines TRBV20-1 with TRBJ2-7, with D possibly TRBD1 on 6 matching bases. This CDR3 is 16 amino acids long. The V and J ends lost 6 bases and 0 bases respectively, with 21 bases between them. Germline lookup yields CDR1 DFQATT and CDR2 SNEGSKA (reference sequence).

The rearrangement joins TRBV2 to TRBJ2-3; the D gene is possibly TRBD2 (5 bases). The germline gives CDR1 SNHLY, CDR2 FYNNEI. The CDR3 loop spans 12 amino acids. V was pared by 5 bases and J by 13 bases, with 16 bases between. As DNA, the CDR3 is TGTGCCAGCAGTCTGACCGCGACTAAGGAGTATTTT. This gives the protein CASSLTATKEYF.

This chain links TRBV4-3 with TRBJ1-1; D is unresolved. This CDR3 is built from 15 residues. Germline CDR1 is LGHNA and CDR2 is YSLEER. The V end was cut by 0 bases, the J end by 0 bases, with 8 bases between. The CDR3 DNA is TGCGCCAGCAGCCAAGAGGCCAGCATGAACACTGAAGCTTTCTTT. It yields the protein CASSQEASMNTEAFF.

The V and J genes are TRBV10-1 and TRBJ1-1; maybe TRBD1 (5 bases). Germline values: CDR1 WNHNN, CDR2 SYGVQD (reference sequence). The CDR3 runs to 13 residues. V was clipped by 4 bases and J by 1 base, with 7 bases between them. The CDR3 sequence is CASSGRANTEAFF. The DNA for the CDR3 is TGCGCCAGCAGTGGCAGGGCGAACACTGAAGCTTTCTTT.

This clonotype was recorded at least ten times. This chain's CDR3 is CASSTPGTGDGEQYF. CDR3 nucleotide sequence: TGTGCCAGCAGCACCCCCGGGACAGGGGATGGCGAGCAGTACTTC. This rearrangement joins TRBV21-1 to TRBJ2-7; the tabulated D call, TRBD1, remains unverified against the DNA. TRBV21-1 is termed a pseudogene. This CDR3 has 15 amino acids.

This chain joins TRBV5-1 and TRBJ1-5, with a possible D match to TRBD1 (6 bases). Trimming removed 0 bases from V and 6 bases from J, with 13 bases in between. The CDR3 consists of 15 residues. Looked up from germline, CDR1 is SGHRS and CDR2 is YFSETQ. CDR3 DNA: TGCGCCAGCAGCTTGGGATCGGGGGGGCGTCAGCCCCAGCATTTT. Its protein product is CASSLGSGGRQPQHF. The full variable domain, completed using reference TRBV5-1 and TRBJ1-5, is KAGVTQTPRYLIKTRGQQVTLSCSPISGHRSVSWYQQTPGQGLQFLFEYFSETQRNKGNFPGRFSGRQFSNSRSEMNVSTLELGDSALYLCASSLGSGGRQPQHFGDGTRLSIL.

The chain is built from TRBV5-8 and TRBJ2-5; 13 positions agree with TRBD2. CDR3 length equals 17 residues. The V and J ends lost 3 bases and 1 base, in that order; junction bases with no gene match: 6. CDR1 SGHTS and CDR2 YDEGEE come from the germline V gene. The CDR3 nucleotides read TGTGCCAGCAGCTCCGGGACTAGCGGGGTCTCCCAAGAGACCCAGTACTTC. Translated, it gives CASSSGTSGVSQETQYF. Supplemented by reference TRBV5-8 and TRBJ2-5, the full variable domain reads EAGVTQSPTHLIKTRGQQATLRCSPISGHTSVYWYQQALGLGLQFLLWYDEGEERNRGNFPPRFSGRQFPNYSSELNVNALELEDSALYLCASSSGTSGVSQETQYFGPGTRLLVL.

This clonotype was seen a few times. The V and J genes are TRBV12-3 or TRBV12-4 and TRBJ1-4, with a weak D call TRBD1 (5 bases). Trimming shortened V by 2 bases and J by 6 bases, and 10 bases separated the two germline ends. CDR3 length equals 14 residues. In nucleotides, the CDR3 is TGTGCCAGCAGTTTAAGGGCAGGGTATGAAAAACTGTTTTTT. Translated: CASSLRAGYEKLFF.

This clonotype was counted only a few times. V and J are TRBV12-3 or TRBV12-4 and TRBJ1-1; TRBD1 agrees at 9 bases. CDR3 length: 15 residues. V lost 0 bases and J lost 6; bases outside the gene matches: 5. CDR3 region: CASSLAPGQGPEAFF. Here the CDR3 DNA reads TGTGCCAGCAGTTTAGCGCCGGGACAGGGCCCTGAAGCTTTCTTT.